This T cell receptor (beta chain) was sequenced in a study of blood T cell repertoires in COVID-19. Background on the study: The cDNA or gDNA used as material had been derived from T cells, B-cell-depleted T cells, or PBMCs.

Per the original methods: Reference gene primer amplification in the assay estimated nucleated cell counts. Clones were sequenced by immunoSEQ multiplex PCR, and TCRdb holds only the in-frame ones, with some missing. V and J calls and clone size come straight from that table; D and trimming were deduced from the DNA. Among over 300,000 clones listed, approximately 90% were seen once. This CDR3 region has 14 residues. V lost 8 bases and J lost 7, with 18 bases in between. CDR1 MNHEY and CDR2 SVGEGT come from the germline V gene. Across about two dozen US areas, participants ranged in age from about 18 to 89 years.

The source of this sequence is a woman in her thirties with acute COVID-19. The genes are TRBV6-2 or TRBV6-3 and TRBJ1-5, with D tentatively TRBD1 (6 bases). The specimen sequenced was PBMCs or T cells enriched from blood (not recorded which). The CDR3 DNA is TGTGCCAGCCGTTCCGAAGGGGGAGGGCAGCCCCAGCATTTT. Amino acids: CASRSEGGGQPQHF.